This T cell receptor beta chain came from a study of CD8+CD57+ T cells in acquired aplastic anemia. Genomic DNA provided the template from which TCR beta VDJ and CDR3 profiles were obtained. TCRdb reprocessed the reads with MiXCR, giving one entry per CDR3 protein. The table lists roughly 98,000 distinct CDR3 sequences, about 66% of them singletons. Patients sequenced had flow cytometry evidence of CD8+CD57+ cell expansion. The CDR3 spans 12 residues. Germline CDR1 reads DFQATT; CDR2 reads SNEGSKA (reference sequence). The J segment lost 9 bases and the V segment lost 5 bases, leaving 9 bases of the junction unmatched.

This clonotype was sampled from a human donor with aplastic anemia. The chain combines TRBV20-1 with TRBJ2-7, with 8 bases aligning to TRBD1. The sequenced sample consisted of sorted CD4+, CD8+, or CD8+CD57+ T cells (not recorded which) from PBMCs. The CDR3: CSAWTGSAGQYF. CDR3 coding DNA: TGCAGTGCTTGGACAGGGTCGGCCGGGCAGTACTTC.